Each of the 10 T cell receptor beta chains below was sequenced from the same sample in a study of blood T cell repertoires in COVID-19. Profiling relied on immunoSEQ multiplex PCR, and the TCRdb table lists in-frame clones only, not all of them. The table records just over 35,000 clones, about 81% of them present only once. Specimen: peripheral blood. These receptors were obtained from a human donor in a cohort sampled during active or convalescent COVID-19. The donor label of this sample is uncertain.

The count of this clone is one. V gene TRBV5-1 combines with J gene TRBJ1-6, with TRBD1 identical over 7 bases. CDR3 size: 15 residues. Germline assignment: CDR1 SGHRS and CDR2 YFSETQ. The J segment lost 10 bases and the V segment lost 4 bases, leaving 11 bases of the junction unmatched. As DNA, the CDR3 is TGCGCCAGCAGCGCCCGGGGACAGCAACAGTCACCCCTCCACTTT. As protein: CASSARGQQQSPLHF.

This CDR3 reads CASHASGRGDEQFF. The CDR3 DNA sequence: TGTGCCAGCCATGCTAGCGGGAGGGGTGATGAGCAGTTCTTC. The V call is TRBV27, the J call TRBJ2-1, with TRBD2 matching over 12 bases. Looked up from germline, CDR1 is MNHEY and CDR2 is SMNVEV (reference sequence). The CDR3 extends over 14 amino acids. Unmatched junction bases numbered 7, after V lost 8 bases and J lost 8 bases.

V is TRBV9 and J is TRBJ1-4; D might be TRBD1 (5 bases). The germline gives CDR1 SGDLS, CDR2 YYNGEE. CDR3 size: 14 residues. V lost 4 bases and J lost 6, with 13 bases in between. The DNA for the CDR3 is TGTGCCAGCAGCTCCGGGACTGACTATGAAAAACTGTTTTTT. Translation: CASSSGTDYEKLFF.

The chain employs TRBV5-1 and TRBJ1-4; the D gene is possibly TRBD1 (5 bases). This CDR3 has 14 amino acids. V was clipped by 5 bases and J by 3 bases, with 11 bases between them. CDR1 and CDR2 (germline): SGHRS, YFSETQ. Written as DNA, the CDR3 is TGCGCCAGCAGTTCAGGGTTCGCTAATGAAAAACTGTTTTTT. It codes for CASSSGFANEKLFF.

The chain combines TRBV5-4 with TRBJ2-3; possible D gene TRBD2, 5 bases. The CDR3 runs to 16 residues. The germline V gene encodes CDR1 SGHNT and CDR2 YYREEE (reference sequence). V dropped 0 bases and J dropped 2 bases, with 13 bases sitting between them. The chain's CDR3 is CASSLARERNTDTQYF. In DNA form, the CDR3 reads TGTGCCAGCAGCTTGGCCAGAGAGCGGAACACAGATACGCAGTATTTT. The variable domain in full, with the rest retrieved from reference TRBV5-4 and TRBJ2-3, is ETGVTQSPTHLIKTRGQQVTLRCSSQSGHNTVSWYQQALGQGPQFIFQYYREEENGRGNFPPRFSGLQFPNYSSELNVNALELDDSALYLCASSLARERNTDTQYFGPGTRLTVL.

The chain recombines TRBV24-1 with TRBJ2-3; possible D gene TRBD2, 6 bases. Trimming took off 8 bases at V and 1 base at J, with 12 bases between the two ends. This CDR3 region has 14 residues. From germline, CDR1 is KGHDR and CDR2 SFDVKD. The CDR3 nucleotides read TGTGCCACCATGGGACTCGGAGGCACAGATACGCAGTATTTT. Its translation: CATMGLGGTDTQYF.

This chain connects TRBV19 to TRBJ2-5, with 7 bases lining up with TRBD2. With 5 bases clipped from V and 4 bases from J, the junction kept 16 bases outside the gene matches. Germline CDR1 and CDR2: LNHDA and SQIVND (reference sequence). The CDR3 length is 17 residues. CDR3 amino acids: CASSGGKLAGVLETQYF. The CDR3 nucleotides read TGTGCCAGTAGTGGAGGAAAGCTCGCGGGAGTTTTAGAGACCCAGTACTTC.

The rearrangement links TRBV11-2 to TRBJ2-1; 11 bases map to TRBD2. The CDR3 sequence is 15 residues long. V was clipped by 4 bases and J by 5 bases; unmatched bases: 4. CDR1 and CDR2 from the germline V gene are SGHAT and FQNNGV. The CDR3 here is CASSSRLAGNNEQFF. DNA of the CDR3: TGTGCCAGCAGCTCGCGACTAGCGGGAAACAATGAGCAGTTCTTC.

J is TRBJ2-4 and V is TRBV2; TRBD1 matches 7 bases. V was clipped by 4 bases and J by 0 bases; unmatched bases: 3. The CDR3 extends over 15 amino acids. The germline V gene has CDR1 SNHLY and CDR2 FYNNEI. This CDR3 is CASSAGQLAKNIQYF. In DNA, the CDR3 is TGTGCCAGCAGTGCGGGACAGCTAGCCAAAAACATTCAGTACTTC.

The rearrangement links TRBV10-3 to TRBJ2-7; 10 bases match TRBD2. V gave up 8 bases and J gave up 3 bases; unmatched junction bases: 1. The germline gives CDR1 ENHRY, CDR2 SYGVKD. The CDR3 has 12 amino acids. This CDR3 reads CAIGTSDYEQYF. CDR3 nucleotide sequence: TGTGCCATCGGGACTAGCGACTACGAGCAGTACTTC.